This T cell receptor (beta chain) was observed in a study of PD-1 blockade in classical Hodgkin lymphoma. Trimming took off 0 bases at V and 7 bases at J, with 13 bases between the two ends. The CDR3 is made up of 14 amino acids. Per the germline V gene, CDR1 is SNHLY and CDR2 is FYNNEI. Time point noted: cycle 4 day 1 (C4D1), after 5 to 7 weeks of nivolumab. All patients experienced relapse after autologous stem cell transplantation, and brentuximab vedotin exposure was variable. Note on this clone: The antigen remains unidentified.

TCRdb keeps only in-frame clones here, not all; method: immunoSEQ multiplex PCR. The table records 110,000 or so clones, over 85% of them present only once. Whole-study findings and limits: Newly diagnosed patients were reported to exhibit reduced baseline TCR diversity relative to healthy donors. Newly diagnosed patients had diversity similar to the baseline diversity of complete responders. Repertoires differed for reasons still undefined, possibly disease activity or prior therapy. In CD4+ cells, TCR diversity went up significantly by C4D1, but in CD8+ cells it did not.

The V call is TRBV2, the J call TRBJ2-7; tentative D call: TRBD2 (6 bases). The input for sequencing was peripheral blood mononuclear cells (PBMCs), taken before the fourth cycle of nivolumab. The TCR comes from a human donor with classical Hodgkin lymphoma. CDR3 nucleotides: TGTGCCAGCAGTGAAGCCCGCGGAGGGAATGAGCAGTACTTC. Amino acids: CASSEARGGNEQYF.